This record covers a single T cell receptor beta chain. Germline assignment: CDR1 KGHSH and CDR2 LQKENI. Trimming at V came to 6 bases and at J to 1 base, leaving 5 bases not matched to a gene. This CDR3 is 14 amino acids long. The data were obtained in a study of blood T cell repertoires in COVID-19. Study details: Sites across the United States, Italy and Spain contributed samples from acute and convalescent COVID-19.

As processed by the authors: Amplification with reference gene primers provided the estimates of nucleated cell counts. The table came from immunoSEQ multiplex PCR; TCRdb's copy has only in-frame clones and leaves some out. V and J calls and clone size are as listed in that table; D and trimming were resolved from the DNA. The sample holds some 46,000 clones, around 75% seen once. The source of this sequence is a man of 80 years or more with acute or convalescent COVID-19. Sequencing was done on a sample of peripheral blood. The genes are TRBV18 and TRBJ1-1; 7 nucleotides agree with TRBD1. The CDR3 loop is CASSGQLGNTEAFF. In DNA, the CDR3 is TGTGCCAGCTCGGGACAGCTAGGGAACACTGAAGCTTTCTTT.